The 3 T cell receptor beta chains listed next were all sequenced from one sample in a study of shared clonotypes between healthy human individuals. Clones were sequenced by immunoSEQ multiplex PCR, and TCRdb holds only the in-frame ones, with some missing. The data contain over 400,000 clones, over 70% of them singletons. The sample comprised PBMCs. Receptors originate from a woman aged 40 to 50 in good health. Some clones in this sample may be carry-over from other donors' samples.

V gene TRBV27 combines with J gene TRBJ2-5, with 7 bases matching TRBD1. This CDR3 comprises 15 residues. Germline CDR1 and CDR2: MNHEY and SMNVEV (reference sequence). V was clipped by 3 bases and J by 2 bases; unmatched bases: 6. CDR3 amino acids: CASSLRRGIQETQYF. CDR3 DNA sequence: TGTGCCAGCAGTTTGCGCAGGGGGATACAAGAGACCCAGTACTTC.

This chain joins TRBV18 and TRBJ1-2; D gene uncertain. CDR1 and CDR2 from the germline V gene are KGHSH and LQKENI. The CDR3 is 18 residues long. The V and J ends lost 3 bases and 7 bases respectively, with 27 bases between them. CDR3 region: CASSPRLGGATDFGGYTF. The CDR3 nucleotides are TGTGCCAGCTCACCGCGGCTAGGCGGCGCCACCGACTTTGGTGGCTACACCTTC.

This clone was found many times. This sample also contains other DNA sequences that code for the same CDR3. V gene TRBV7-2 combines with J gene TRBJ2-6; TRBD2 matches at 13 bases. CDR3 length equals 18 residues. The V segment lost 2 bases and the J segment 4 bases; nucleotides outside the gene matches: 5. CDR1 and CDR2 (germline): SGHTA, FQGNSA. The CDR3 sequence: CASSLKGTSGTGANVLTF. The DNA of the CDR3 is TGTGCCAGCAGCTTAAAGGGGACTAGCGGGACCGGGGCCAACGTCCTGACTTTC.